These T cell receptor beta chains were read from a single sample in a study of T cell responses to AZD1222 COVID-19 vaccine. The repertoire was sequenced with immunoSEQ multiplex PCR; TCRdb's copy has only in-frame clones and lacks some. The sample lists 90,000 to 150,000 clones; 88% were seen once. The sample here was peripheral blood, taken 28 days after the second AZD1222 dose. These receptors came from an adult who received the AZD1222 COVID-19 vaccine. CDR3s leave out the opening cysteine and the closing phenylalanine or tryptophan.

length | V | CDR3
11 | TRBV11-1 | ASSLGGNSPLH
12 | TRBV29-1 | SVVRFDGPNEQF
11 | TRBV27 | ASSPSGNYGYT
14 | TRBV14 | ASSQFLGTANEKLF
12 | TRBV11-2 | ASSSDRGGIEAF
12 | TRBV5-1 | ASSPDRGSTEAF
15 | TRBV7-7 | ASSQAPDRSSGNTIY
12 | TRBV5-1 | ASSLGGGPTEAF
11 | TRBV12-5 | ASGLGRGTSYT
17 | TRBV4-2 | ASSQDPGRADERVYGYT
11 | TRBV6-5 | ASRRQGAHEQY
12 | TRBV18 | ASSQGTGLYGYT
11 | TRBV29-1 | SVTTTGMDGYT
14 | TRBV29-1 | SVEEVDTYSGNTIY
13 | TRBV18 | ASSPLAGVTGELF
12 | TRBV6-4 | ASSAQGGNQPQH
14 | TRBV4-3 | ASSQDLQGALNEQF
11 | TRBV2 | ASTPEMNTEAF
12 | TRBV2 | ASTEGRIRYGYT
12 | TRBV6-6 | ASTPRVSYNEQF
11 | TRBV19 | ASSISPYQPQH
11 | TRBV3-1/TRBV3-2 | ASRRGQAEKLF
12 | TRBV7-2 | ASSLDGVSYEQY
12 | TRBV6-2/TRBV6-3 | ASSFEGRRQPQH
13 | TRBV11-2 | ASSLGVRGRSEQY
13 | TRBV2 | ASSRQADPNYGYT
13 | TRBV7-6 | ASSHEGVGVYGYT
11 | TRBV7-2 | ASSGSIGDTIY
16 | TRBV9 | ASSPAGTSSRPNYEQY
13 | TRBV18 | ASSPAKVADTEAF
12 | TRBV11-2 | ASSLEPGGSEAF
12 | TRBV5-6 | ASSFGGYIDEQY
13 | TRBV7-9 | ASSLAVSPNTEAF
13 | TRBV9 | ASSVERGGVTEAF
12 | TRBV6-5 | ASRLDRGREKLF
12 | TRBV19 | ASSIDSGIYGYT
11 | TRBV6-4 | ASSERSYNEQF
10 | TRBV7-8 | ASSFGSNIQY
10 | TRBV13 | ASSLAGVGYT
10 | TRBV2 | ASSVHHDEQF
13 | TRBV11-2 | ASSLGRGKHGELF
11 | TRBV19 | ASSITGDNEQF